These 18 T cell receptor beta chains share one sample of origin, sequenced in a study of shared clonotypes between healthy human individuals. Repertoires were generated with immunoSEQ multiplex PCR, while TCRdb's copy carries only in-frame clones and drops some. Among roughly 1.5 million clones listed, around 98% were seen once. Sequencing used naive CD4+ T cells sorted from blood. Subset in this sample: CD45RA+ positively selected. The receptors originated from a man aged 30 to 39 in good health.

V is TRBV6-5 and J is TRBJ2-1; TRBD1 matches at 10 bases. With 5 bases clipped from V and 5 bases from J, the junction kept 6 bases outside the gene matches. Germline V CDR1 and CDR2: MNHEY, SVGAGI. The CDR3 has 15 residues. The CDR3 DNA is TGTGCCAGCAGTCTCCGGGACAGGGGTGACAATGAGCAGTTCTTC. Translating it yields CASSLRDRGDNEQFF.

As concerns this clone: The same CDR3 also results from other DNA sequences found in this sample. In DNA form, the CDR3 reads TGCGCCAGCAGCTTGGGACTAGCGGGAGCGTACGAGCAGTACTTC. Translated: CASSLGLAGAYEQYF. The chain couples TRBV5-1 to TRBJ2-7, with 12 bases fitting TRBD2. V shed 0 bases, J shed 4 bases, and the junction held 2 bases outside the gene matches. Germline-derived CDR1 and CDR2 are SGHRS and YFSETQ. The CDR3 consists of 15 residues.

The chain combines TRBV28 with TRBJ2-7; 7 nucleotides match TRBD1. The V and J ends lost 10 bases and 5 bases, in that order; junction bases with no gene match: 8. The CDR3 runs 12 residues. The germline V gene encodes CDR1 MDHEN and CDR2 SYDVKM. The CDR3 DNA reads TGTGCCATCCGACAGGGAGTGGACGAGCAGTACTTC. It yields the protein CAIRQGVDEQYF. Variable domain in full (rest from reference TRBV28 and TRBJ2-7): DVKVTQSSRYLVKRTGEKVFLECVQDMDHENMFWYRQDPGLGLRLIYFSYDVKMKEKGDIPEGYSVSREKKERFSLILESASTNQTSMYLCAIRQGVDEQYFGPGTRLTVT.

The chain uses TRBV18 and TRBJ2-7; TRBD2 matches at 7 bases. J lost 2 bases, V lost 3 bases, and 4 bases had no gene match. CDR1 is KGHSH and CDR2 is LQKENI in the germline V gene. The CDR3 is 14 amino acids. CDR3 sequence (DNA): TGTGCCAGCTCACCGCTCGGGGGGACCTACGAGCAGTACTTC. This codes for CASSPLGGTYEQYF.

The chain has TRBV7-8 and TRBJ2-5, with TRBD2 matching 11 bases. CDR1 is SGHVS and CDR2 is FQNEAQ in the germline V gene. V shed 4 bases and J 6 bases; nucleotides not matched to a gene: 10. This CDR3 comprises 16 residues. The CDR3 protein is CASSSQTSGVIKTQYF. CDR3 DNA: TGTGCCAGCAGCTCACAGACTAGCGGGGTCATAAAGACCCAGTACTTC.

The V and J genes are TRBV28 and TRBJ2-7, with a possible D match to TRBD2 (6 bases). CDR1 MDHEN and CDR2 SYDVKM come from the germline V gene. V lost 8 bases to trimming and J lost 0 bases, with 14 bases between them. The CDR3 runs 14 residues. This CDR3 reads CASFTGTGSYEQYF. The CDR3 DNA is TGTGCCAGCTTCACCGGGACTGGCTCCTACGAGCAGTACTTC.

The chain links TRBV5-6 to TRBJ2-2; 7 bases align to TRBD1. CDR1 is SGHDT and CDR2 is YYEEEE in the germline V gene. CDR3 length equals 16 residues. Trimming at V came to 0 bases and at J to 3 bases, leaving 5 bases not matched to a gene. The CDR3 nucleotides are TGTGCCAGCAGCTTGGCCCAGGGGGTTTACACCGGGGAGCTGTTTTTT. Residues: CASSLAQGVYTGELFF.

The chain joins TRBV7-8 to TRBJ2-1; tentatively, D is TRBD2 (7 bases). The CDR3 spans 12 residues. Trimming removed 5 bases at V and 15 bases at J, with 17 bases between. The germline V gene has CDR1 SGHVS and CDR2 FQNEAQ. The CDR3 DNA sequence: TGTGCCAGCAGCCCTATCGGGGGCGGGGGGTTCTTC. Protein sequence: CASSPIGGGGFF.

In nucleotides, the CDR3 is TGTGCCTGGAGTGGGGGGACCGGGGGCAATCAGCCCCAGCATTTT. Protein: CAWSGGTGGNQPQHF. The gene calls are TRBV30 and TRBJ1-5; the D gene is possibly TRBD1 (5 bases). Germline V lookup: CDR1 GTSNPN, CDR2 SVGIG (reference sequence). The V gene lost 1 base and the J gene lost 2 bases, with 12 bases spanning the gap. This CDR3 is 15 amino acids long.

The chain employs TRBV11-1 and TRBJ2-1, with 14 bases matching TRBD2. The germline CDR1 and CDR2 sequences are SGHAT and FQDESV (reference sequence). The CDR3 consists of 13 residues. Trimming removed 8 bases from V and 8 bases from J; junction bases left unmatched: 2. The CDR3 protein is CASAGLAGDEQFF. CDR3 bases: TGTGCCAGCGCGGGACTAGCGGGAGATGAGCAGTTCTTC.

The genes are TRBV10-2 and TRBJ2-5; D ambiguous. CDR3 size: 14 residues. Germline V gene sequence: CDR1 WSHSY, CDR2 SAAADI. V was pared by 2 bases and J by 2 bases, with 9 bases between. The CDR3 is CASSEAWVQETQYF. For the CDR3, the DNA is TGCGCCAGCAGTGAGGCGTGGGTACAAGAGACCCAGTACTTC.

The genes are TRBV28 and TRBJ2-1; D is uncertain. With 6 bases removed from V and 4 bases from J, the gap between germline ends came to 22 bases. The CDR3 runs 17 residues. Per germline, CDR1 MDHEN and CDR2 SYDVKM. The CDR3 spells CASSSGSVWRLYNEQFF. The CDR3 nucleotides read TGTGCCAGCAGCTCGGGTTCGGTCTGGCGGCTATACAATGAGCAGTTCTTC.

For the CDR3, the DNA is TGTGCCACCAGCAGAGATTGGACAGGGGGCGGACAGCCCCAGCATTTT. Amino acid sequence: CATSRDWTGGGQPQHF. This chain uses TRBV15 with TRBJ1-5; 11 nucleotides match TRBD1. V shed 0 bases and J 7 bases; nucleotides not matched to a gene: 5. CDR1 is LNHNV and CDR2 is YYDKDF in the germline V gene (reference sequence). The CDR3 is made up of 16 amino acids.

V gene TRBV5-6 combines with J gene TRBJ2-7; 10 positions agree with TRBD1. V shed 5 bases and J 3 bases; nucleotides not matched to a gene: 20. The length of the CDR3 is 19 residues. Per the germline V gene, CDR1 is SGHDT and CDR2 is YYEEEE. The CDR3 loop reads CASRAWGQGRFSGNYEQYF. The DNA for the CDR3 is TGTGCCAGCAGGGCGTGGGGACAGGGGAGGTTTTCGGGAAACTACGAGCAGTACTTC.

The V call is TRBV9, the J call TRBJ1-1, with 12 bases matching TRBD1. This CDR3 spans 15 amino acids. The junction had 3 bases not matched to a gene; V was cut back by 0 bases and J by 6 bases. Germline values: CDR1 SGDLS, CDR2 YYNGEE. The CDR3 DNA sequence: TGTGCCAGCAGCGTAGCGGGGACAGGGGGCTCTGAAGCTTTCTTT. Translated: CASSVAGTGGSEAFF.

This chain links TRBV19 with TRBJ1-3, with D possibly matching TRBD1 (6 bases). This CDR3 has 16 amino acids. CDR1 and CDR2 (germline): LNHDA, SQIVND (reference sequence). The V end was cut by 2 bases, the J end by 0 bases, with 11 bases between. The CDR3 DNA sequence: TGTGCCAGTAGTATACGAGGGGGGAACTCTGGAAACACCATATATTTT. This translates into CASSIRGGNSGNTIYF.

The chain joins TRBV9 to TRBJ2-5, with 9 bases identical to TRBD1. There are 16 residues in the CDR3. J lost 0 bases, V lost 0 bases, and 3 bases had no gene match. Germline assignment: CDR1 SGDLS and CDR2 YYNGEE. Here the CDR3 reads CASSVGDREYQETQYF. The CDR3, as DNA: TGTGCCAGCAGCGTAGGGGACAGGGAGTACCAAGAGACCCAGTACTTC.

CDR3 DNA: TGTGCCAGCAGTAGCGTGGGCCTACAGACCCAGTACTTC. The encoded protein is CASSSVGLQTQYF. The V gene is TRBV6-5, the J gene TRBJ2-7; D call uncertain. The J call is uncertain, as TRBJ2-5 better fits the DNA end. This CDR3 has 13 residues. Germline V gene data show CDR1 as MNHEY and CDR2 as SVGAGI.